This record covers a single TCR beta chain. This specimen belongs to a study of cytomegalovirus exposure and HLA in healthy donors. Researchers ran the PCR with 60 Vbeta and 13 Jbeta primers. TCRdb's copy holds only in-frame clones and misses some; the assay was immunoSEQ multiplex PCR. The sample contains 150,000 to 200,000 clones, 79% of which appear only once. Per the germline V gene, CDR1 is SGHTA and CDR2 is FQGNSA. V lost 3 bases and J 5 bases, leaving 19 bases between the germline ends. This CDR3 is 16 amino acids long. The V call is TRBV7-2, the J call TRBJ1-1; D might be TRBD1 (6 bases). The TCR comes from a woman aged 25 to 45 in good health and CMV-seropositive. Sequenced material: PBMCs. This chain's CDR3 is CASSFVAQGFNTEAFF. CDR3 sequence (DNA): TGTGCCAGCAGCTTTGTCGCACAGGGTTTTAATACTGAAGCTTTCTTT.